Included here is one T cell receptor (beta chain) sequence, with context. This CDR3 is 16 amino acids long. Germline values: CDR1 SGHTA, CDR2 FQGNSA. Trimming pared 6 bases from V and 0 bases from J, leaving 15 bases between. The sample belongs to a study of blood T cell repertoires in COVID-19. Study as a whole: Donors in the United States, Italy and Spain gave samples during acute or convalescent COVID-19. PBMCs, B-cell-depleted T cells, or T cells provided the cDNA or gDNA that made up the material.

In the authors' methods: Cell counts per sample came from amplifying reference gene primers. TCRdb's table, derived via immunoSEQ multiplex PCR, lists solely in-frame clones and lacks some. That table supplies the V and J calls and clone size; D and trimming were determined from the DNA. The table has 150,000 or so clones, around 89% seen once. The source of this sequence is a man aged 60-69 years with acute or convalescent COVID-19. The chain joins TRBV7-2 to TRBJ2-1, with a possible D match to TRBD2 (6 bases). Sequencing was performed on peripheral blood. CDR3: CASRRTGTRSYNEQFF. The CDR3 bases are TGTGCCAGCAGGCGTACCGGGACTCGCTCCTACAATGAGCAGTTCTTC.